This TCR beta chain was sequenced for a study of long-term antiretroviral therapy in people with HIV. An immunoSEQ assay, version v3.0, was performed at survey level. The data were produced by immunoSEQ multiplex PCR, yet TCRdb's version contains in-frame clones alone and is incomplete. The table lists 24,000 or so clones, around 85% of them singletons, with roughly 10% in the top ten. V lost 3 bases and J lost 6; bases outside the gene matches: 10. CDR3 length equals 14 residues. The germline V gene has CDR1 SQVTM and CDR2 ANQGSEA. The TCR was taken from a middle-aged man with HIV. The sample was unsorted PBMCs, taken 2.3 years after starting antiretroviral therapy. J is TRBJ2-7 and V is TRBV29-1; 8 positions match TRBD1. The CDR3 spells CSVETGQGTFEQYF. CDR3 DNA sequence: TGCAGCGTTGAGACTGGACAGGGTACTTTCGAGCAGTACTTC.